Detailed here is one T cell receptor beta chain. Antigen unknown. TCRdb fed the RT-PCR reads into MiXCR, producing one record per CDR3 protein. The profile covers over 750,000 distinct CDR3 sequences, with 21% appearing a single time and 10% to 13% taken by the ten largest. These data come from a study of response to subunit inactivated influenza vaccine. Points from the study as a whole: Researchers suggested that each seasonal influenza vaccination recruits few new T cells.

This receptor was identified in a man between 45 and 60 years old who received an inactivated influenza vaccine. Material: PBMCs from blood, obtained more than 4 days after vaccination.

The CDR3 DNA is TGTGCCAGCAGCCATAGCCGGATCGAGCAGTTCTTC. Its protein product is CASSHSRIEQFF. The rearrangement joins TRBV7-9 to TRBJ2-1; D unclear. Between the trimmed V and J ends, which lost 5 bases and 10 bases, there was a span of 12 bases. CDR3 size: 12 residues. Germline V gene data show CDR1 as SEHNR and CDR2 as FQNEAQ (reference sequence).